Listed below are T cell receptor beta chains from one sample, sequenced in a study of cytomegalovirus exposure and HLA in healthy donors. Assay used: immunoSEQ multiplex PCR; TCRdb lists only in-frame clones, some missing. The sample consists of tens of thousands of clones, 80% to 85% of them appearing once. Source material: PBMCs. Every receptor here comes from a woman aged 18-29 years in good health and CMV-seropositive. CDR3s include the opening cysteine and the closing phenylalanine or tryptophan. The order of the fields is CDR3 DNA, CDR3 protein, clone size, J gene, V gene, D gene. A D gene is named only where the DNA matches it firmly. A clone size is listed for some rows: how often the clone was seen (once, few, many), or a class if it is expanded.

DNA: TGTGCCAGCAGCCTTGGCGAGGACAGCGAGCAGTACTTC; CDR3: CASSLGEDSEQYF; size: NA; J: TRBJ2-7; V: TRBV6-5; D: NA
DNA: TGCGCCAGCAGCCTCCCCGGGACAGGGGGCCTAGATACGCAGTATTTT; CDR3: CASSLPGTGGLDTQYF; size: NA; J: TRBJ2-3; V: TRBV5-1; D: TRBD1
DNA: TGTGCCAGCAGTTTAACAGGGAGACTCCTTTACGAGCAGTACTTC; CDR3: CASSLTGRLLYEQYF; size: NA; J: TRBJ2-7; V: TRBV28; D: NA
DNA: TGTGCCAGCAGTGACGAGCCGGGGGGGCGAGAGACCCAGTACTTC; CDR3: CASSDEPGGRETQYF; size: NA; J: TRBJ2-5; V: TRBV6-4; D: TRBD2
DNA: TGTGCCAGCAGCTCAACAGGGTTATGGAATGGCTACACCTTC; CDR3: CASSSTGLWNGYTF; size: NA; J: TRBJ1-2; V: TRBV7-8; D: NA
DNA: TGTGCCAGCAGTCCCCTAGCGGGGAGCACAGATACGCAGTATTTT; CDR3: CASSPLAGSTDTQYF; size: few; J: TRBJ2-3; V: TRBV6-1; D: TRBD2
DNA: TGTGCCAGCAGTTTAAGCGGGGGGGCCGTCACCGGGGAGCTGTTTTTT; CDR3: CASSLSGGAVTGELFF; size: NA; J: TRBJ2-2; V: TRBV28; D: TRBD2
DNA: TGTGCCAGCAGCTCTACCGGGACAGGGGGCGGTGAAGCTTTCTTT; CDR3: CASSSTGTGGGEAFF; size: NA; J: TRBJ1-1; V: TRBV13; D: TRBD1
DNA: TGTGCCAGCAGCGAGAGGATAAACACTGAAGCTTTCTTT; CDR3: CASSERINTEAFF; size: NA; J: TRBJ1-1; V: TRBV7-8; D: NA
DNA: TGTGCCAGCAGCCACCGGGACAGGGGTGATACGCAGTATTTT; CDR3: CASSHRDRGDTQYF; size: NA; J: TRBJ2-3; V: TRBV6-5; D: TRBD1
DNA: TGTGCCTGGGGACAGCAGATTTCGGTGGGCTACACCTTC; CDR3: CAWGQQISVGYTF; size: NA; J: TRBJ1-2; V: TRBV30; D: NA
DNA: TGCAGCGTCGGGTGGGAACAGGTAAACACTGAAGCTTTCTTT; CDR3: CSVGWEQVNTEAFF; size: NA; J: TRBJ1-1; V: TRBV29-1; D: NA
DNA: TGTGCCAGCAGCCCGTACATTTTCCAGAACACCGGGGAGCTGTTTTTT; CDR3: CASSPYIFQNTGELFF; size: NA; J: TRBJ2-2; V: TRBV9; D: NA
DNA: TGCGCCAGCAGCTTGGGGGACAGGCCCTACGAGCAGTACTTC; CDR3: CASSLGDRPYEQYF; size: NA; J: TRBJ2-7; V: TRBV5-1; D: TRBD1
DNA: TGTGCCAGCAGTGTGAGGCAGAACACCGGGGAGCTGTTTTTT; CDR3: CASSVRQNTGELFF; size: NA; J: TRBJ2-2; V: TRBV2; D: NA
DNA: TGCGCCAGCAGCCACTCCTCCGACAACTACGAGCAGTACTTC; CDR3: CASSHSSDNYEQYF; size: NA; J: TRBJ2-7; V: TRBV23-1; D: NA
DNA: TGCGCCAGCAGCCTGACACCTGTCTCTGGGGCCAACGTCCTGACTTTC; CDR3: CASSLTPVSGANVLTF; size: NA; J: TRBJ2-6; V: TRBV4-1; D: NA
DNA: TGTGCCAGTATAGGCGGCCGAGGGCCTGGGGCCAACGTCCTGACTTTC; CDR3: CASIGGRGPGANVLTF; size: NA; J: TRBJ2-6; V: TRBV19; D: NA
DNA: TGTGCCAGCTCACCAGGCCTCCAGGGGGCTGAGACCCAGTACTTC; CDR3: CASSPGLQGAETQYF; size: NA; J: TRBJ2-5; V: TRBV18; D: TRBD1
DNA: TGTGCCAGCAGCTTGGCTAGAGGTTCCTACGAGCAGTACTTC; CDR3: CASSLARGSYEQYF; size: NA; J: TRBJ2-7; V: TRBV5-6; D: NA
DNA: TGTGCCAGCAGTTTATACCCCCTTGGCGGGGGCGTCACAGATACGCAGTATTTT; CDR3: CASSLYPLGGGVTDTQYF; size: NA; J: TRBJ2-3; V: TRBV28; D: NA
DNA: TGTGCCAGCAGCTTAGATCGAACCTACCGGGACAGGGGGTCCTACGAGCAGTACTTC; CDR3: CASSLDRTYRDRGSYEQYF; size: NA; J: TRBJ2-7; V: TRBV11-3; D: TRBD1
DNA: TGCAGCGTTGGACAGAGCACAGATACGCAGTATTTT; CDR3: CSVGQSTDTQYF; size: NA; J: TRBJ2-3; V: TRBV29-1; D: NA
DNA: TGTGCCAGCAGCCAAGATTCGGCAGGAAATCAGCCCCAGCATTTT; CDR3: CASSQDSAGNQPQHF; size: NA; J: TRBJ1-5; V: TRBV4-2; D: NA
DNA: TGTGCCAGCAGCCCCACTATGAAATCACCCCTCCACTTT; CDR3: CASSPTMKSPLHF; size: NA; J: TRBJ1-6; V: TRBV7-9; D: NA
DNA: TGTGCCAGCAGCACACCAGAGAGCGGGGGCGAACAAGAGACCCAGTACTTC; CDR3: CASSTPESGGEQETQYF; size: once; J: TRBJ2-5; V: TRBV9; D: TRBD2
DNA: TGCGCCAGCAGCCAAGAGACTAGCGGGGGTCGGGGAGAGCAGTACTTC; CDR3: CASSQETSGGRGEQYF; size: NA; J: TRBJ2-7; V: TRBV4-1; D: TRBD2
DNA: TGTGCCACCCGGGACTTCGGAGACACAGATACGCAGTATTTT; CDR3: CATRDFGDTDTQYF; size: NA; J: TRBJ2-3; V: TRBV6-4; D: NA
DNA: TGTGCCAGCAGCCGTGGGACAGGGCTGGCAGATACGCAGTATTTT; CDR3: CASSRGTGLADTQYF; size: NA; J: TRBJ2-3; V: TRBV5-6; D: TRBD1
DNA: TGTGCCAGCAGCCAACAGGGCTCTGAAGCTTTCTTT; CDR3: CASSQQGSEAFF; size: once; J: TRBJ1-1; V: TRBV7-9; D: NA
DNA: TGTGCCAGCAGCTTAGTATGGGGTAGCGCCACAGATACGCAGTATTTT; CDR3: CASSLVWGSATDTQYF; size: NA; J: TRBJ2-3; V: TRBV13; D: NA
DNA: TGCGCCAGCAGGGGGACCAGCGGGGTGTCCTACGAGCAGTACTTC; CDR3: CASRGTSGVSYEQYF; size: NA; J: TRBJ2-7; V: TRBV5-1; D: TRBD2
DNA: TGTGCCAGCAGCCAAGTGGCGACTAGCGGGGGGGATACGCAGTATTTT; CDR3: CASSQVATSGGDTQYF; size: NA; J: TRBJ2-3; V: TRBV4-2; D: TRBD2
DNA: TGTGCCAGCAGTTTTGGAGTATACGAGCAGTACTTC; CDR3: CASSFGVYEQYF; size: NA; J: TRBJ2-7; V: TRBV28; D: NA
DNA: TGTGCCAGCAGCCCGAGGTTAACTAGCACAGATACGCAGTATTTT; CDR3: CASSPRLTSTDTQYF; size: NA; J: TRBJ2-3; V: TRBV7-9; D: NA
DNA: TGTGCCACCTCGACAGGGTACACTGAAGCTTTCTTT; CDR3: CATSTGYTEAFF; size: NA; J: TRBJ1-1; V: TRBV15; D: TRBD1
DNA: TGTGCCAGCAGACGGGGACTAGCGGGGGCGTATTTT; CDR3: CASRRGLAGAYF; size: NA; J: TRBJ2-3; V: TRBV28; D: TRBD2
DNA: TGTGCCAGTAGCCTAAGGGGGATTAACACCGGGGAGCTGTTTTTT; CDR3: CASSLRGINTGELFF; size: few; J: TRBJ2-2; V: TRBV19; D: NA
DNA: TGTGCCACCAGCAGAGTGATAGCGGGGGGGCCGCCCCCAACCCAGTACTTC; CDR3: CATSRVIAGGPPPTQYF; size: NA; J: TRBJ2-5; V: TRBV15; D: TRBD2
DNA: TGCGCCAGCTCTACCTCCCACACAGATACGCAGTATTTT; CDR3: CASSTSHTDTQYF; size: NA; J: TRBJ2-3; V: TRBV10-1; D: NA
DNA: TGCGCCAGCAGCCAAAGCGGACGGTCTAGCGGGGGGACAGATACGCAGTATTTT; CDR3: CASSQSGRSSGGTDTQYF; size: NA; J: TRBJ2-3; V: TRBV4-3; D: TRBD2
DNA: TGTGCCAGCAGGGCAGGGGGCGACGAGCAGTACTTC; CDR3: CASRAGGDEQYF; size: NA; J: TRBJ2-7; V: TRBV6-4; D: TRBD1
DNA: TGTGCCAGCAGCTCCTCCGGGACAGGGGGGAACACTGAAGCTTTCTTT; CDR3: CASSSSGTGGNTEAFF; size: NA; J: TRBJ1-1; V: TRBV7-9; D: TRBD1
DNA: TGTGCCAGCAGCCAAGTGTCGCCAGGGGGGCGGCAAGAGACCCAGTACTTC; CDR3: CASSQVSPGGRQETQYF; size: NA; J: TRBJ2-5; V: TRBV14; D: NA
DNA: TGTGCCAGCAGTGATAGGCAGGGAAACACTGAAGCTTTCTTT; CDR3: CASSDRQGNTEAFF; size: NA; J: TRBJ1-1; V: TRBV6-5; D: NA
DNA: TGTGCCAGCAGCTTAGCCGGGGGGGCCACCTACGAGCAGTACTTC; CDR3: CASSLAGGATYEQYF; size: NA; J: TRBJ2-7; V: TRBV7-2; D: TRBD2
DNA: TGCGCCAGCAGTGATCAGGGGGCGGCTACCACCGGGGAGCTGTTTTTT; CDR3: CASSDQGAATTGELFF; size: NA; J: TRBJ2-2; V: TRBV10-1; D: TRBD1
DNA: TGTGCCACCCGGGACAGTTCCGTGGATCAGCCCCAGCATTTT; CDR3: CATRDSSVDQPQHF; size: NA; J: TRBJ1-5; V: TRBV2; D: TRBD1
DNA: TGTGCCAGCAGTTCCCCGACAGGCCCTTCCTACGAGCAGTACTTC; CDR3: CASSSPTGPSYEQYF; size: NA; J: TRBJ2-7; V: TRBV28; D: NA
DNA: TGTGCCAGCAGTGATAGCGGGGGGGCCAGAGATACGCAGTATTTT; CDR3: CASSDSGGARDTQYF; size: NA; J: TRBJ2-3; V: TRBV28; D: TRBD2